One and the same sample provided the 14 T cell receptor beta chains below, sequenced in a study of T cells in Graves' hyperthyroidism and ophthalmopathy. TCR beta CDR3 regions were amplified from RNA. Using the HTBI primer set, a first-round RT-PCR was run on the TCR CDR3. TCRdb re-called the multiplex PCR reads through MiXCR, storing one row per CDR3 protein. Of some 400,000 distinct CDR3 sequences in the sample, 19% were seen once. Sequencing was done on a sample of blood. The receptors were gathered from a woman under 30 with Graves' hyperthyroidism.

In its sample, this clonotype was seen many times. The chain has TRBV2 and TRBJ1-2; tentative D call: TRBD1 (6 bases). The germline CDR1 and CDR2 sequences are SNHLY and FYNNEI. V was pared by 4 bases and J by 2 bases, with 17 bases between. The CDR3 loop spans 16 amino acids. The CDR3 nucleotides read TGTGCCAGCAGTGTACTTTCCAGGAGGGGGAACTATGGCTACACCTTC. Translated: CASSVLSRRGNYGYTF.

The sample holds many counts of this clonotype. The chain recombines TRBV25-1 with TRBJ1-5; the D gene is possibly TRBD1 (6 bases). The germline V gene has CDR1 MGHDK and CDR2 SYGVNS. V was clipped by 6 bases and J by 6 bases, with 9 bases between them. The CDR3 extends over 12 amino acids. CDR3 sequence reads: CASRGGGQPQHF. The CDR3 DNA is TGTGCCAGCAGAGGGGGAGGTCAGCCCCAGCATTTT.

Many counts were recorded for this clonotype. The J gene is TRBJ2-5, the V gene TRBV20-1; 10 positions agree with TRBD2. Trimming removed 4 bases from V and 7 bases from J; junction bases left unmatched: 15. Germline-derived CDR1 and CDR2 are DFQATT and SNEGSKA (reference sequence). The CDR3 loop spans 16 amino acids. The CDR3 bases are TGCAGTGCTACCCTGAGTAGCGGGGGGCGGCCAGGGACCCAGTACTTC. Its translation is CSATLSSGGRPGTQYF.

V gene TRBV11-2 combines with J gene TRBJ2-7; 7 nucleotides agree with TRBD1. Germline CDR1 SGHAT, CDR2 FQNNGV. This CDR3 has 15 residues. The junction had 10 bases not matched to a gene; V was cut back by 5 bases and J by 3 bases. CDR3 protein: CASSPQVGGYYEQYF. The DNA for the CDR3 is TGTGCCAGCAGCCCCCAAGTAGGGGGCTACTACGAGCAGTACTTC. The variable domain in full, completed from reference TRBV11-2 and TRBJ2-7, reads EAGVAQSPRYKIIEKRQSVAFWCNPISGHATLYWYQQILGQGPKLLIQFQNNGVVDDSQLPKDRFSAERLKGVDSTLKIQPAKLEDSAVYLCASSPQVGGYYEQYFGPGTRLTVT.

This clonotype was recorded at least ten times. DNA of the CDR3: TGTGCCAGCAGTTACGGGGGACTAGTCAACACCGGGGAGCTGTTTTTT. This codes for CASSYGGLVNTGELFF. The chain carries TRBV6-5 and TRBJ2-2, with 8 bases fitting TRBD2. After removal of 2 bases from V and 2 bases from J, the junction contained 4 bases not matched to a gene. Germline CDR1 and CDR2: MNHEY and SVGAGI. CDR3 length: 16 residues.

This clonotype was recorded many times. CDR3 region: CASSLEGGVWHIQYF. CDR3 DNA: TGTGCCAGCAGCCTCGAAGGAGGGGTATGGCACATTCAGTACTTC. This chain uses TRBV11-2 with TRBJ2-4; possibly TRBD2 for D (6 bases). The CDR3 consists of 15 residues. The germline gives CDR1 SGHAT, CDR2 FQNNGV. Trimming removed 5 bases at V and 8 bases at J, with 19 bases between.

This clonotype was seen repeatedly, ten times or more. The chain links TRBV20-1 to TRBJ1-2, with 8 bases matching TRBD1. Trimming removed 3 bases from V and 4 bases from J; junction bases left unmatched: 7. Per germline, CDR1 DFQATT and CDR2 SNEGSKA (reference sequence). This CDR3 spans 14 amino acids. The CDR3 DNA is TGCAGTGCTAGTGATCAGGGGGCAGGCTATGGCTACACCTTC. This codes for CSASDQGAGYGYTF.

In this sample, this clonotype turned up many times. This chain joins TRBV11-2 and TRBJ1-1; D is unresolved. The CDR3 runs 13 residues. CDR1 and CDR2 (germline): SGHAT, FQNNGV. V lost 9 bases and J lost 3, with 14 bases in between. The DNA of the CDR3 is TGTGCCAGTTCCTTGACACTTCACACTGAAGCTTTCTTT. Translation gives CASSLTLHTEAFF.

This clonotype was counted many times. The gene calls are TRBV2 and TRBJ1-5; a weak D match, TRBD1 (5 bases). Trimming left V 4 bases short and J 5 bases short, with 12 bases between. CDR3 size: 14 residues. Looked up from germline, CDR1 is SNHLY and CDR2 is FYNNEI. CDR3 region: CASSGMAGHQPQHF. The CDR3 DNA follows: TGTGCCAGCAGTGGAATGGCAGGGCATCAGCCCCAGCATTTT.

This chain connects TRBV10-3 to TRBJ2-2, with D perhaps matching TRBD1 or TRBD2 (5 bases each). Deletions cut 11 bases from V and 7 bases from J, with 20 bases between. The germline gives CDR1 ENHRY, CDR2 SYGVKD. The CDR3 is 14 residues long. In DNA form, the CDR3 reads TGTGCCTCCTGCCCGGGACCGTCAAACGGGGAGCTGTTTTTT. This encodes CASCPGPSNGELFF.

This clonotype was seen repeatedly, ten times or more. The gene calls are TRBV5-1 and TRBJ2-2; D is unclear. Germline V CDR1 and CDR2: SGHRS, YFSETQ. Trimming pared 0 bases from V and 4 bases from J, leaving 10 bases between. The CDR3 runs to 15 residues. CDR3 amino acids: CASSLAQISTGELFF. CDR3 DNA sequence: TGCGCCAGCAGCTTGGCCCAGATAAGCACCGGGGAGCTGTTTTTT.

Ten or more counts support this clonotype. This chain connects TRBV6-1 to TRBJ1-5, with D unclear. Germline values: CDR1 MNHNS, CDR2 SASEGT. This CDR3 has 15 residues. Trimming cost V 3 bases and J 4 bases, with 13 bases left between them. CDR3 in DNA: TGTGCCAGCAGTGAGGAGGACGGTCGTAATCAGCCCCAGCATTTT. Residues: CASSEEDGRNQPQHF.

In the case of this clonotype: The conserved phenylalanine or tryptophan normally closing the CDR3 is absent here, so this likely arose from a read error. The chain recombines TRBV28 with TRBJ2-4; D is perhaps TRBD2 (7 bases). This CDR3 region has 15 residues. Germline loops: CDR1 MDHEN, CDR2 SYDVKM. V was cut by 6 bases and J by 8 bases, with 20 bases left in between. The CDR3 nucleotides are TGTGCCAGCAGGGATTGGAGGGGGGGGACTCACATTCAGTACCTC. It specifies CASRDWRGGTHIQYL.

The chain carries TRBV5-6 and TRBJ2-2; 9 nucleotides agree with TRBD2. The length of the CDR3 is 17 residues. Germline values: CDR1 SGHDT, CDR2 YYEEEE. V lost 4 bases, J lost 4 bases, and 11 bases stayed unmatched. The CDR3 DNA follows: TGTGCCAGCAGCCCGTTTGGGCGGGGGGGTTTCACCGGGGAGCTGTTTTTT. It is translated as CASSPFGRGGFTGELFF.